The 25 T cell receptor beta chains reported below all come from one sample, sequenced in a study of T cells after yellow fever vaccination. TCRdb recomputed calls from the 5' RACE reads with MiXCR, one row per CDR3 protein. The data hold over 45,000 distinct CDR3 sequences, with roughly 6.9% observed a single time. Sample: CD8+ T cells sorted from PBMCs, taken on the day of the first yellow fever vaccination. The receptors come from a man younger than 35 who received the YFV17D yellow fever vaccine.

The CDR3 coding sequence is TGTGCCAGCAGGGCTACAGGGACCTACAATGAGCAGTTCTTC. Translating gives CASRATGTYNEQFF. The chain is built from TRBV7-9 and TRBJ2-1, with D perhaps matching TRBD1 (6 bases). The V gene lost 6 bases and the J gene lost 2 bases, with 11 bases spanning the gap. The CDR3 length is 14 residues. The germline CDR1 and CDR2 sequences are SEHNR and FQNEAQ (reference sequence).

This sequence joins TRBV4-3 and TRBJ2-3, with D possibly TRBD1 on 5 matching bases. The CDR3 has 16 amino acids. V was shortened by 0 bases and J by 3 bases, with 13 bases between the two germline ends. Germline-derived CDR1 and CDR2 are LGHNA and YSLEER. DNA of the CDR3: TGCGCCAGCAGCCAAGACGGCGTAGGGGTGACAGATACGCAGTATTTT. This codes for CASSQDGVGVTDTQYF.

This clonotype was observed at least ten times. This chain links TRBV13 with TRBJ1-1, with 7 bases lining up with TRBD1. The germline gives CDR1 PRHDT, CDR2 FYEKMQ (reference sequence). This CDR3 contains 15 residues. V dropped 6 bases and J dropped 3; count of bases not matched to a gene: 10. The CDR3, as DNA: TGTGCCAGCAGATGGAAGGGGGCCTTTGACACTGAAGCTTTCTTT. It encodes CASRWKGAFDTEAFF.

This clonotype has more than one count but fewer than ten. The J gene is TRBJ1-5, the V gene TRBV5-1; D might be TRBD1 (5 bases). CDR3 size: 15 residues. The V end was cut by 0 bases, the J end by 0 bases, with 7 bases between. Per germline, CDR1 SGHRS and CDR2 YFSETQ. CDR3 protein: CASSLEGYSNQPQHF. CDR3 sequence (DNA): TGCGCCAGCAGCTTGGAGGGGTATAGCAATCAGCCCCAGCATTTT.

There are a few counts of this clonotype. V gene TRBV19 combines with J gene TRBJ1-1; the D is unclear. Trimming shortened V by 3 bases and J by 5 bases, and 7 bases separated the two germline ends. From germline, CDR1 is LNHDA and CDR2 SQIVND (reference sequence). The CDR3 consists of 12 residues. CDR3 nucleotides: TGTGCCAGTAGTATTGGGGTGACTGAAGCTTTCTTT. It yields the protein CASSIGVTEAFF.

Ten or more counts support this clonotype. The chain combines TRBV12-3 or TRBV12-4 with TRBJ2-7; D is unresolved. Trimming removed 3 bases from V and 0 bases from J, with 9 bases in between. The CDR3 has 14 residues. In nucleotides, the CDR3 is TGTGCCAGCAGTTTGACTTCCGCCTCCTACGAGCAGTACTTC. This gives the protein CASSLTSASYEQYF.

The genes are TRBV7-2 and TRBJ1-2; D ambiguous. Germline V gene data show CDR1 as SGHTA and CDR2 as FQGNSA. The CDR3 sequence is 15 residues long. V was pared by 5 bases and J by 0 bases, with 13 bases between. The CDR3 loop reads CASSPTSYTNYGYTF. The CDR3, as DNA: TGTGCCAGCAGCCCCACGAGTTACACTAACTATGGCTACACCTTC.

This clonotype was observed at least ten times. The genes are TRBV7-9 and TRBJ2-1; 8 positions agree with TRBD2. The V and J ends lost 8 bases and 2 bases, in that order; junction bases with no gene match: 5. Looked up from germline, CDR1 is SEHNR and CDR2 is FQNEAQ (reference sequence). The CDR3 has 14 residues. This CDR3 is CASPGGAAYNEQFF. DNA of the CDR3: TGTGCCAGCCCCGGGGGGGCGGCCTACAATGAGCAGTTCTTC.

In this sample, this clonotype turned up a few times. The chain has TRBV5-4 and TRBJ1-4, with D unclear. Looked up from germline, CDR1 is SGHNT and CDR2 is YYREEE (reference sequence). The CDR3 runs to 11 residues. V was clipped by 4 bases and J by 2 bases, with 0 bases between them. Written as DNA, the CDR3 is TGTGCCAGCAGCACTAATGAAAAACTGTTTTTT. Its protein is CASSTNEKLFF. Full variable domain (missing parts from reference TRBV5-4 and TRBJ1-4): ETGVTQSPTHLIKTRGQQVTLRCSSQSGHNTVSWYQQALGQGPQFIFQYYREEENGRGNFPPRFSGLQFPNYSSELNVNALELDDSALYLCASSTNEKLFFGSGTQLSVL.

This clonotype has at least ten counts. The chain joins TRBV5-1 to TRBJ2-3; no firm D call. Germline V gene lookup returns CDR1 SGHRS and CDR2 YFSETQ. Trimming cost V 2 bases and J 0 bases, with 10 bases left between them. This CDR3 contains 15 residues. The CDR3 region is CASSLTPDSTDTQYF. The CDR3 region has the DNA TGCGCCAGCAGCTTAACCCCGGACAGCACAGATACGCAGTATTTT.

This clonotype came up many times. The chain uses TRBV29-1 and TRBJ1-2, with D uncertain. In germline, CDR1 is SQVTM, CDR2 ANQGSEA. With 4 bases removed from V and 4 bases from J, the gap between germline ends came to 19 bases. The CDR3 runs to 15 residues. CDR3 region: CSVGGLQDRGYGYTF. The CDR3 DNA sequence: TGCAGCGTTGGTGGGCTACAAGACCGGGGCTATGGCTACACCTTC.

The chain joins TRBV12-3 or TRBV12-4 to TRBJ2-1; 8 bases map to TRBD2. After removal of 6 bases from V and 8 bases from J, the junction contained 12 bases not matched to a gene. The CDR3 totals 15 residues. In DNA form, the CDR3 reads TGTGCCAGCAGCCCCCCCCCGGGGGGGTTGGATGAGCAGTTCTTC. Amino acid sequence: CASSPPPGGLDEQFF.

This clonotype was observed many times. The chain employs TRBV12-3 or TRBV12-4 and TRBJ2-1; TRBD1 aligns across 8 bases. The ends lost 5 bases at V and 4 bases at J; junction bases unmatched: 1. The CDR3 has 13 residues. CDR3 in DNA: TGTGCCAGCAGTCGGGACAGGTACAATGAGCAGTTCTTC. Encoded protein: CASSRDRYNEQFF.

The sample holds many counts of this clonotype. The V gene is TRBV20-1, the J gene TRBJ2-7; 7 positions agree with TRBD1. V lost 6 bases, J lost 2 bases, and 13 bases stayed unmatched. Germline loops: CDR1 DFQATT, CDR2 SNEGSKA (reference sequence). This CDR3 has 15 amino acids. The CDR3 DNA sequence: TGCAGTGCCCCGAGACTGACAGGGCCGCCCTACGAGCAGTACTTC. Translation gives CSAPRLTGPPYEQYF.

This clonotype occurred a few times. CDR3 loop: CASSPLGGPSYEQYV. The DNA of the CDR3 is TGTGCCAGCAGCCCTCTGGGGGGGCCCTCCTACGAGCAGTACGTC. The chain is built from TRBV5-6 and TRBJ2-7, with a weak D call TRBD2 (7 bases). The germline V and J ends were trimmed by 4 bases and 0 bases, with 14 bases remaining between them. This CDR3 spans 15 amino acids. Germline assignment: CDR1 SGHDT and CDR2 YYEEEE.

The V call is TRBV6-2 or TRBV6-3, the J call TRBJ1-5; D call uncertain. Germline CDR1 reads MNHEY; CDR2 reads SVGEGT. The CDR3 loop spans 16 amino acids. Deletions cut 2 bases from V and 4 bases from J, with 15 bases between. CDR3 in DNA: TGTGCCAGCAGTTACCCCGCCGAGGCAGAAAATCAGCCCCAGCATTTT. It translates to CASSYPAEAENQPQHF.

This sequence joins TRBV6-1 and TRBJ2-2; D is ambiguous. Germline assignment: CDR1 MNHNS and CDR2 SASEGT. Between the trimmed V and J ends, which lost 0 bases and 5 bases, there was a span of 7 bases. There are 14 residues in the CDR3. CDR3 nucleotide sequence: TGTGCCAGCAGTGAAGCGGCCGCAACCGGGGAGCTGTTTTTT. The encoded protein is CASSEAAATGELFF.

This clonotype was seen only a few times. V gene TRBV6-1 combines with J gene TRBJ1-1; D uncertain. V was cut by 5 bases and J by 1 base, with 8 bases left in between. Germline CDR1 and CDR2: MNHNS and SASEGT. The CDR3 loop spans 13 amino acids. The CDR3 here is CASSPIANTEAFF. CDR3 bases: TGTGCCAGCAGTCCAATAGCGAACACTGAAGCTTTCTTT.

This clonotype has just a few counts. This CDR3 reads CASSPGGGRFSGANVLTF. In DNA form, the CDR3 reads TGCGCCAGCAGCCCAGGGGGCGGCCGGTTTAGTGGGGCCAACGTCCTGACTTTC. The chain joins TRBV4-1 to TRBJ2-6, with TRBD1 identical over 8 bases. This CDR3 has 18 residues. J lost 3 bases, V lost 4 bases, and 11 bases had no gene match. Germline-derived CDR1 and CDR2 are MGHRA and YSYEKL.

Only a few counts were recorded for this clonotype. The rearrangement links TRBV5-1 to TRBJ2-2, with D tentatively TRBD1 (5 bases). V was clipped by 2 bases and J by 1 base, with 6 bases between them. This CDR3 is 14 amino acids long. Germline loops: CDR1 SGHRS, CDR2 YFSETQ. The DNA of the CDR3 is TGCGCCAGCAGCTTCCAGGGGAACACCGGGGAGCTGTTTTTT. Its protein is CASSFQGNTGELFF.

This rearrangement joins TRBV5-1 to TRBJ2-1; the match to TRBD2 covers 10 bases. CDR3 length equals 17 residues. Germline lookup yields CDR1 SGHRS and CDR2 YFSETQ. J lost 0 bases, V lost 1 base, and 4 bases had no gene match. DNA of the CDR3: TGCGCCAGCAGCTTGCTAGCGGGGGTGAGCTCCTACAATGAGCAGTTCTTC. It is translated as CASSLLAGVSSYNEQFF.

This clonotype was recorded many times. The rearrangement joins TRBV6-2 or TRBV6-3 to TRBJ2-3; 8 bases agree with TRBD2. V dropped 4 bases and J dropped 10; count of bases not matched to a gene: 4. The CDR3 sequence is 12 residues long. Germline-derived CDR1 and CDR2 are MNHEY and SVGEGT. Here the CDR3 reads CASSSSGGPQYF. The CDR3 DNA reads TGTGCCAGCAGTTCCAGCGGGGGCCCGCAGTATTTT.

This clonotype was counted many times. V usage is TRBV7-2 and J usage is TRBJ2-5, with TRBD2 matching over 7 bases. This CDR3 has 15 amino acids. CDR1 SGHTA and CDR2 FQGNSA come from the germline V gene. With 5 bases clipped from V and 4 bases from J, the junction kept 10 bases outside the gene matches. CDR3 sequence reads: CASSAGLSSGETQYF. The CDR3 DNA sequence: TGTGCCAGCAGCGCGGGTCTTTCTAGCGGAGAGACCCAGTACTTC. Using reference TRBV7-2 and TRBJ2-5 for the parts outside the CDR3, the full variable domain is GAGVSQSPSNKVTEKGKDVELRCDPISGHTALYWYRQSLGQGLEFLIYFQGNSAPDKSGLPSDRFSAERTGGSVSTLTIQRTQQEDSAVYLCASSAGLSSGETQYFGPGTRLLVL.

Only a few counts were recorded for this clonotype. The rearrangement joins TRBV9 to TRBJ2-3, with TRBD2 matching 7 bases. The CDR3 is 17 residues long. The V gene end was trimmed by 0 bases and the J gene end by 3 bases; junction bases not matched to a gene: 10. CDR1 is SGDLS and CDR2 is YYNGEE in the germline V gene. The CDR3 region is CASSVEGRLGGTDTQYF. The CDR3 nucleotides are TGTGCCAGCAGCGTAGAAGGCAGACTCGGGGGGACAGATACGCAGTATTTT.

The rearrangement joins TRBV12-3 or TRBV12-4 to TRBJ1-2; D remains unclear. The V end lost 5 bases, the J end lost 5 bases, and 21 bases lay between the germline ends. CDR3 length: 16 residues. CDR3 sequence: CASSALAGRLYYGYTF. As DNA, the CDR3 is TGTGCCAGCAGTGCGTTGGCAGGCCGGTTATATTATGGCTACACCTTC.